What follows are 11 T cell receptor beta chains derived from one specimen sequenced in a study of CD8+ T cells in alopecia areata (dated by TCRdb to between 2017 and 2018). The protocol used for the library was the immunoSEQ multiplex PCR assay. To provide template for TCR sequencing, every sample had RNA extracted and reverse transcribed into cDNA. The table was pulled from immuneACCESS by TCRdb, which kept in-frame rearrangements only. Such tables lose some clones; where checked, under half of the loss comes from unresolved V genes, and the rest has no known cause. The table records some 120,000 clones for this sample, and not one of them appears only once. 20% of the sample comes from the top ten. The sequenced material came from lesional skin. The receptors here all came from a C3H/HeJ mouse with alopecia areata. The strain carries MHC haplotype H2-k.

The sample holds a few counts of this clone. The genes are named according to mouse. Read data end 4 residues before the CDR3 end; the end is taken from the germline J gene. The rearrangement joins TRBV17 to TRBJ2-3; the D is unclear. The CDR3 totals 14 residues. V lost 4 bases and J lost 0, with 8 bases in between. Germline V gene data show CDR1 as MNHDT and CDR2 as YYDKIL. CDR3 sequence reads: CASSNTYSAETLYF. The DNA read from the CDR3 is TGTGCTAGCAGTAATACTTATAGTGCAGAA. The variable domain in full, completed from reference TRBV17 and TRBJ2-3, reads DTTVKQNPRYKLARVGKPVNLICSQTMNHDTMYWYQKKPNQAPKLLLFYYDKILNREADTFEKFQSSRPNNSFCSLYIGSAGLEYSAMYLCASSNTYSAETLYFGSGTRLTVL.

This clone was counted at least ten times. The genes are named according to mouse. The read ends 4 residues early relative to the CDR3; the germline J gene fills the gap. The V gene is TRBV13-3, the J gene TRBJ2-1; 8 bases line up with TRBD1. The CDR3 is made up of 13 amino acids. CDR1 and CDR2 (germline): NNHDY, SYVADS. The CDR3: CASRGDRRAEQFF. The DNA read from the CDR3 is TGTGCCAGCAGGGGGGACAGGAGGGCT.

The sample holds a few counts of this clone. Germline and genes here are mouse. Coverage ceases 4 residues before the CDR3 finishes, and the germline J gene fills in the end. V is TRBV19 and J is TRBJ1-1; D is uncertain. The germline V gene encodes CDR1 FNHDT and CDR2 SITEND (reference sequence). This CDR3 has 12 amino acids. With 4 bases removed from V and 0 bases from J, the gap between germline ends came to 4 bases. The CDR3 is CASSYQNTEVFF. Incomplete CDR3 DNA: TGTGCCAGCAGTTACCAGAACACA.

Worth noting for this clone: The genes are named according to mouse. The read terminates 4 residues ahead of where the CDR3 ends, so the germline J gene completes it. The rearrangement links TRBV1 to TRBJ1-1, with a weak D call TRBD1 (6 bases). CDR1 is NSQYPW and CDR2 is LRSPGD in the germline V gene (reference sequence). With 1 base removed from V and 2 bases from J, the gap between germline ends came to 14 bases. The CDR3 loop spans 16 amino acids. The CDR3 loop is CTCSAARDTLNTEVFF. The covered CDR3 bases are TGCACCTGCAGTGCAGCTCGGGACACGCTCAACACA.

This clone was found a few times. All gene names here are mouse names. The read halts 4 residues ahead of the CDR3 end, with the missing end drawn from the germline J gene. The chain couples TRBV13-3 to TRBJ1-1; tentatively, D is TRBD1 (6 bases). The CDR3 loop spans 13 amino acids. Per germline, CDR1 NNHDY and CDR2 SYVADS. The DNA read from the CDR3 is TGTGCCAGCAGTCTGGGGGGGCGCGAA. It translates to CASSLGGRE. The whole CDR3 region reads CASSLGGREEVFF.

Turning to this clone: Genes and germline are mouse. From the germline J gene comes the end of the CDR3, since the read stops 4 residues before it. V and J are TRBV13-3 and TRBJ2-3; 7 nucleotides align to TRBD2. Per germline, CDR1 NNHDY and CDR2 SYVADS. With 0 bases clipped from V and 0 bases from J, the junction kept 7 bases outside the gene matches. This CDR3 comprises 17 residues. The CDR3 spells CASSDAGWGTSAETLYF. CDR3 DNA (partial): TGTGCCAGCAGTGATGCGGGCTGGGGGACTAGTGCAGAA.

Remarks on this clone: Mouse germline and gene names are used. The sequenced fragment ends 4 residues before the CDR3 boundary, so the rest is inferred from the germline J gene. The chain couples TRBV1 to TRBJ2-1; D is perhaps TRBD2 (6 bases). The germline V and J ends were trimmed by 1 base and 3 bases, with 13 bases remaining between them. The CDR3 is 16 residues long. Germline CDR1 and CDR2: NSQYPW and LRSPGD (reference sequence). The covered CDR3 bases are TGCACCTGCAGTGCAGGCAACTGGGACCCCTATGCT. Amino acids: CTCSAGNWDPYA. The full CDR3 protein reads CTCSAGNWDPYAEQFF.

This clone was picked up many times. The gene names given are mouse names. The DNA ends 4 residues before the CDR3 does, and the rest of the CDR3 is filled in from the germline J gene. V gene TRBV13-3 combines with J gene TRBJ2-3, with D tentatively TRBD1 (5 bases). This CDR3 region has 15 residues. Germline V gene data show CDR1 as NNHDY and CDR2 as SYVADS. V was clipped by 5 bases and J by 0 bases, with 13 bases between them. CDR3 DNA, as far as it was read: TGTGCCAGCAGCCCTGACAGCACTAGTGCAGAA. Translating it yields CASSPDSTSAE. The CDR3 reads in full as CASSPDSTSAETLYF.

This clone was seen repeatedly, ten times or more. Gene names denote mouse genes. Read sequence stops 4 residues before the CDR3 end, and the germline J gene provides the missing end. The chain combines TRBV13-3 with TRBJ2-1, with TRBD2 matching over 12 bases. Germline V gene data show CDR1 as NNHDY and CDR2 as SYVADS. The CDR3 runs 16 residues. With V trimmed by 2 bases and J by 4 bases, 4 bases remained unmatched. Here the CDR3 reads CASSEGLGGAYAEQFF. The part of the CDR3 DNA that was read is TGTGCCAGCAGTGAGGGACTGGGGGGCGCTTATGCT.

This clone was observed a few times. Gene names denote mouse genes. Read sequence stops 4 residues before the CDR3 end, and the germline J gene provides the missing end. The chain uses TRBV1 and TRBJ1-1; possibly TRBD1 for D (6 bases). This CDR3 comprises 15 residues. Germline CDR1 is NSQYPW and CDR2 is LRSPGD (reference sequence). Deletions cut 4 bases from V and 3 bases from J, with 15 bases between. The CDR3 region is CTCSERGGWDTEVFF. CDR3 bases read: TGCACCTGCAGTGAGAGGGGGGGCTGGGACACA.

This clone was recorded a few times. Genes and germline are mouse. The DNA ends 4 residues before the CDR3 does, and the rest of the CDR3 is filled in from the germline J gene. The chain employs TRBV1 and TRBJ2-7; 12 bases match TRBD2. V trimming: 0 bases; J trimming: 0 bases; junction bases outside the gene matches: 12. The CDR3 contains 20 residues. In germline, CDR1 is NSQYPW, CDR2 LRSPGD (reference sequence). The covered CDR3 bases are TGCACCTGCAGTGCAGATGGCGCGGGACTGGGGGGCCCTAGCTCCTAT. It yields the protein CTCSADGAGLGGPSSY. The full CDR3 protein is CTCSADGAGLGGPSSYEQYF. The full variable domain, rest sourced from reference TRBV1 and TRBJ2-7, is VTLLEQNPRWRLVPRGQAVNLRCILKNSQYPWMSWYQQDLQKQLQWLFTLRSPGDKEVKSLPGADYLATRVTDTELRLQVANMSQGRTLYCTCSADGAGLGGPSSYEQYFGPGTRLTVL.